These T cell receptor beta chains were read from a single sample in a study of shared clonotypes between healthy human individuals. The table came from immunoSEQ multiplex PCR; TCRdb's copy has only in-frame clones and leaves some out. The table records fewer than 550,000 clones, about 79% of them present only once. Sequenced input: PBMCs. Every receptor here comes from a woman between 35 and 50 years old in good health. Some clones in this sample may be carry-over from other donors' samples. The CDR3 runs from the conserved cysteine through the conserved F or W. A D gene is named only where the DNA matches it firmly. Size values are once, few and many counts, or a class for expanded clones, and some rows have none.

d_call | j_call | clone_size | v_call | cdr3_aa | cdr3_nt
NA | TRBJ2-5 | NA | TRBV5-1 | CASSLQSWETQYF | TGCGCCAGCAGCTTACAGTCCTGGGAGACCCAGTACTTC
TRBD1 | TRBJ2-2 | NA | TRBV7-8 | CASTWTGQNTGELFF | TGTGCCAGCACCTGGACAGGGCAGAACACCGGGGAGCTGTTTTTT
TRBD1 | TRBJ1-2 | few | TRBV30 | CAWSVQGAYGYTF | TGTGCCTGGAGTGTACAGGGGGCCTATGGCTACACCTTC
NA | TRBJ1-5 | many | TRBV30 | CAWNEGHPSNQPQHF | TGTGCCTGGAACGAGGGACACCCTAGCAATCAGCCCCAGCATTTT
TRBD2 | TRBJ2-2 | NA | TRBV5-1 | CASSLGLAGARTGELFF | TGCGCCAGCAGCTTGGGACTAGCGGGAGCAAGGACCGGGGAGCTGTTTTTT
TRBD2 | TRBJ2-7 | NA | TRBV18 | CASSPWEGPYEQYF | TGTGCCAGCTCACCCTGGGAGGGCCCCTACGAGCAGTACTTC
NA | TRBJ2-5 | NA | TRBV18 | CASAASGEETQYF | TGTGCCAGCGCGGCTTCCGGGGAAGAGACCCAGTACTTC
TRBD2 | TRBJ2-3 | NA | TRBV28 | CASSFIPGRKREGHTDTQYF | TGTGCCAGCAGTTTTATTCCCGGACGCAAGCGGGAGGGGCACACAGATACGCAGTATTTT
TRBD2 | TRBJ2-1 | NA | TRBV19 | CASSIDKRDYEQFF | TGTGCCAGTAGTATAGATAAGAGGGACTACGAGCAGTTCTTC
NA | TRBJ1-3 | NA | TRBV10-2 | CASRETGFGNTIYF | TGCGCCAGCAGAGAGACAGGATTCGGAAACACCATATATTTT
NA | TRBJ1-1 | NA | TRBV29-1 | CSPRRQGNTEAFF | TGCAGCCCCCGCCGCCAGGGAAACACTGAAGCTTTCTTT
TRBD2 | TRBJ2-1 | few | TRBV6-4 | CASSDATSGDYNEQFF | TGTGCCAGCAGTGACGCGACTAGCGGGGACTACAATGAGCAGTTCTTC
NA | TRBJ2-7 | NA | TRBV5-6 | CASSSHPDSEQYF | TGTGCCAGCAGCTCTCACCCCGACAGCGAGCAGTACTTC
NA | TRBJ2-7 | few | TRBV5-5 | CASSSGYEQYF | TGTGCCAGCAGCTCGGGGTACGAGCAGTACTTC
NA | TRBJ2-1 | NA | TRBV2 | CASSVQDYEQFF | TGTGCCAGCAGTGTACAGGACTATGAGCAGTTCTTC
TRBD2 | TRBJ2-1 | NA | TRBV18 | CASSQRPGTSGYNEQFF | TGTGCCAGCTCACAAAGGCCCGGGACTAGCGGCTACAATGAGCAGTTCTTC
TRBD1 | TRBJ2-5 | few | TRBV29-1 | CSGRDRVSETQYF | TGCAGCGGCCGGGACAGGGTATCAGAGACCCAGTACTTC
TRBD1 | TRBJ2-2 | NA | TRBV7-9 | CASSTQGTGELFF | TGTGCCAGCAGCACACAGGGGACCGGGGAGCTGTTTTTT
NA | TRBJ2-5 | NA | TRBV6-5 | CASTEAPGETQYF | TGTGCCAGCACCGAAGCCCCCGGGGAGACTCAGTACTTC
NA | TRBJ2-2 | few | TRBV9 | CASKGPGELFF | TGTGCCAGCAAGGGGCCCGGGGAGCTGTTTTTT
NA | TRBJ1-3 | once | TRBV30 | CAVGRHSGNTIYF | TGTGCCGTAGGACGGCACTCTGGAAACACCATATATTTT
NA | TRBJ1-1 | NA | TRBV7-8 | CASSRGGYTEAFF | TGTGCCAGCAGCCGAGGAGGTTACACTGAAGCTTTCTTT
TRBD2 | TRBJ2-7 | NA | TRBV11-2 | CASSLDQPGLAGDSHEQYF | TGTGCCAGCAGCTTAGATCAACCGGGACTAGCGGGAGATTCACACGAGCAGTACTTC
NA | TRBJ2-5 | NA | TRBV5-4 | CASSLGPQGDGTQYF | TGTGCCAGCAGCTTGGGCCCCCAAGGGGACGGGACCCAGTACTTC
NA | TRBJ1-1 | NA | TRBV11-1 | CASSPPGHTEAFF | TGTGCCAGCAGCCCGCCGGGCCACACTGAAGCTTTCTTT
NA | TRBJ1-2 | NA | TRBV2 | CASRADGVYGYTF | TGTGCCAGCAGAGCGGACGGTGTCTATGGCTACACCTTC
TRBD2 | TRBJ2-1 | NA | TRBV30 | CAWRAAGAGNNEQFF | TGTGCCTGGAGGGCCGCGGGAGCGGGTAACAATGAGCAGTTCTTC
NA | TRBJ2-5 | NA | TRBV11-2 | CASSRDRQETQYF | TGTGCCAGCAGCCGGGACCGCCAAGAGACCCAGTACTTC
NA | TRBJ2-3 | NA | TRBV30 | CAWSGGGTDTQYF | TGTGCCTGGAGTGGTGGGGGCACAGATACGCAGTATTTT
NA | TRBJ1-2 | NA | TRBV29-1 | CSVEKQTSYDYTF | TGCAGCGTTGAAAAACAGACAAGCTATGACTACACCTTC
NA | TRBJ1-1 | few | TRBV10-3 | CAISEGRDRDAFF | TGTGCCATCAGTGAGGGCAGGGATCGGGACGCTTTCTTT
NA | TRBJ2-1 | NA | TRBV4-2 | CASSLLGGQLYNEQFF | TGTGCCAGCAGCCTGCTAGGGGGACAATTATACAATGAGCAGTTCTTC
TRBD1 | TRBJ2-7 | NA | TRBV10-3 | CAISEGQGAYF | TGTGCCATCAGTGAGGGACAGGGGGCCTACTTC
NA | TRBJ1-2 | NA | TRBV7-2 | CASSLGRNANYGYTF | TGTGCCAGCAGCTTGGGGCGGAACGCTAACTATGGCTACACCTTC
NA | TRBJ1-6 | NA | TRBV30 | CAWSAGQNSPLHF | TGTGCCTGGAGTGCGGGCCAAAATTCACCCCTCCACTTT
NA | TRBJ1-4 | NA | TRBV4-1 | CASRGGGGGEKLFF | TGCGCCAGCAGGGGGGGTGGGGGCGGTGAAAAACTGTTTTTT
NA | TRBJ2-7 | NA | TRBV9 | CASSPRRQFTANEQYF | TGTGCCAGCAGCCCACGACGACAGTTTACGGCTAACGAGCAGTACTTC